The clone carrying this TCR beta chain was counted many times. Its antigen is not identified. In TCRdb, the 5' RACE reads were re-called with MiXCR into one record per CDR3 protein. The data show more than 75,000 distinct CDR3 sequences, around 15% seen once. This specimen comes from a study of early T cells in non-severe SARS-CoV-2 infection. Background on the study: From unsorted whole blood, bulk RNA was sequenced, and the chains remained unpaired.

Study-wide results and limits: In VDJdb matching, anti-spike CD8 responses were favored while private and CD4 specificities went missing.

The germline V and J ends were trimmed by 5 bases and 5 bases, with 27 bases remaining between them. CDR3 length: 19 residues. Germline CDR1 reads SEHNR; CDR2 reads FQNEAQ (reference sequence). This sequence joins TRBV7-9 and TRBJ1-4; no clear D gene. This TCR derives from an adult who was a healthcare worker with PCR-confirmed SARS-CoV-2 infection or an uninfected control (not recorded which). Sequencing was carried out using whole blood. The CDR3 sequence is CASSPNQRFGSIVNEKLFF. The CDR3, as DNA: TGTGCCAGCAGCCCAAACCAGAGGTTCGGGAGTATAGTGAATGAAAAACTGTTTTTT.